Ten or more counts support the clone carrying this T cell receptor (beta chain). The antigen remains unidentified. The data are from a study of T-cell memory formation after mild COVID-19. Background on the study: TCR clusters were mostly confined to one donor each.

Germline loops: CDR1 SGHDT, CDR2 YYEEEE. The CDR3 is 14 residues long. The V end was cut by 5 bases, the J end by 3 bases, with 11 bases between. Whole-study results and caveats: Clones that shrank (day 15 to 85) were balanced CD4/CD8, whereas later expanders leaned CD4+. The study found contracting CD4+ clones mainly in CM and EM and contracting CD8+ clones in EMRA.

TCR alpha and TCR beta cDNA libraries carrying sample barcodes and UMIs were produced by 5'RACE using constant-segment primers. TCRdb recomputed calls from the 5' RACE reads with MiXCR, one row per CDR3 protein. The data hold about 38,000 distinct CDR3 sequences, with approximately 10% observed a single time. V and J are TRBV5-6 and TRBJ2-2; D is ambiguous. The specimen sequenced was PBMCs or a T cell subset sorted from them (not recorded which). The sequence came from a man younger than 35 who had mild COVID-19 (a few samples of this study predate the infection). Cell type and time point are not known. The CDR3 loop is CASSWALDTGELFF. Here the CDR3 DNA reads TGTGCCAGCAGTTGGGCCCTAGACACCGGGGAGCTGTTTTTT.